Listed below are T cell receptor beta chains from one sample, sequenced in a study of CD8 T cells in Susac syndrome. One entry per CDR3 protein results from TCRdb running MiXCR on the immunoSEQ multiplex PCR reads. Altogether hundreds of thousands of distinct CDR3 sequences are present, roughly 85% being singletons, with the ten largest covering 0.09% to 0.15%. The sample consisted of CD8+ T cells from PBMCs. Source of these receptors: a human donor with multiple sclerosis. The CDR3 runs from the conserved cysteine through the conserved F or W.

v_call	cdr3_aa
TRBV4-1	CASTPDEATQYF
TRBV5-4	CASSFKLAATGELFF
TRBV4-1	CASSQSRQGRDYGYTF
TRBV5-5	CASSLSRDRTYEQYF
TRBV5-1	CASSSGLALAGDTQYF
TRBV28	CASSLGQSDQPQHF
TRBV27	CASSSLGFSYGYTF
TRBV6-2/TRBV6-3	CASSYIRQGTNEQYF
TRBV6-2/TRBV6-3	CASSYSLGLAGDEQFF
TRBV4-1	CASSQGALYNEQFF
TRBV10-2	CASSKHKPWGETQYF
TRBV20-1	CSGIARNTEAFF
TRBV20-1	CSARDGRETQYF
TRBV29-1	CSGVLAGYNEQFF
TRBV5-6	CASSIGTDRWAGNTIYF
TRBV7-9	CASSSDDRENYEQYF
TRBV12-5	CASGADRVGTEAFF
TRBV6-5	CASSYRGSGTEAFF
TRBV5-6	CASSTLGQDVNEKLFF
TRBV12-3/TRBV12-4	CASRPGSGDYGYTF
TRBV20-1	CSARPRGSYEQYF
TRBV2	CASSEGGDLNSPLHF
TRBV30	CAWSVKINEKLFF
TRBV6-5	CASSLRGGEDEQYF
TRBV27	CASSLSPSESYEQYF
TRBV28	CASSPWGETEAFF
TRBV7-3	CAGSWDGRGTDTQYF
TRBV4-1	CASSQTGSTQYF
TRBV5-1	CASSFSKIPLFEQYF
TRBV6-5	CASSYEREITGELLF
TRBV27	CASSSFGMSQETQYF
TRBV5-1	CASSGGTEGNYEQYF
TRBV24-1	CATSGALTGGYEQYF
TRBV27	CASSSPGSNEQFF
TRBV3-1	CASSPGGGEETQYF
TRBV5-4	CASSLETDTGELFF
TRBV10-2	CASQRTSGGTGETQYF
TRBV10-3	CAIRETGAPYNEQFF
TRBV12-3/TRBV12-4	CASSSGGLAGWERTETQYF
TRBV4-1	CASSQGTGSSETQYF